The entry that follows covers one T cell receptor (beta chain) sequence. This entry is derived from a study of blood T cell repertoires in COVID-19. On the study more broadly: PBMCs, B-cell-depleted T cells, or T cells were the source of the cDNA or gDNA that made up the material.

The protocol was immunoSEQ multiplex PCR, while the TCRdb copy is restricted to in-frame clones and leaves out a portion. The sample has tens of thousands of clones, approximately 86% seen once. With V trimmed by 5 bases and J by 1 base, 5 bases remained unmatched. CDR1 and CDR2 (germline): MDHEN, SYDVKM. This CDR3 spans 16 amino acids. The chain couples TRBV28 to TRBJ1-6; 7 bases line up with TRBD1. This TCR was recovered from a male donor with acute or convalescent COVID-19. The sequenced material came from peripheral blood. This CDR3 is CASSNRGTSYNSPLHF. CDR3 sequence (DNA): TGTGCCAGCAGTAACAGGGGAACGTCCTATAATTCACCCCTCCACTTT.